This T cell receptor beta chain appears in the sequencing data of a study of cytomegalovirus exposure and HLA in healthy donors. About the study: In a previous analysis, around 120 million unique TCR beta sequences were found from some 180 million T cells. Study-wide results and limits: The number of N-insertions in an Asian-associated ancestry cluster was reportedly below the approximately 680-donor mean in a later analysis. The majority of TCR sequences were rare, yet some public TCRs appeared in many donors. In a later analysis, CMV-associated beta chains were mostly HLA-associated, it appeared.

In the PCR, 60 Vbeta and 13 Jbeta primers were used. Assay: immunoSEQ multiplex PCR; the TCRdb copy retains only in-frame clones and omits some. This sample yields 150,000 to 200,000 clones, of which about 88% are seen a single time; around 0.25% belongs to the top ten. Comment on this clone: Its antigen is as yet unknown.

From germline, CDR1 is ENHRY and CDR2 SYGVKD. CDR3 length: 13 amino acids. V was trimmed by 4 bases and J by 8 bases, leaving 14 bases between them. The specimen was PBMCs. This TCR was recovered from a girl less than two years old in good health and CMV-seronegative. J is TRBJ1-2 and V is TRBV10-3; D possibly corresponds to TRBD1 (6 bases). CDR3 nucleotide sequence: TGTGCCATCAGTGTAAGACAGGTCGGGGGCTACACCTTC. It encodes CAISVRQVGGYTF.